These 21 T cell receptor beta chains originate from one sample sequenced in a study of blood T cells in healthy people across ages. The use of a sample-barcoded 5' primer and a J-beta primer mix characterized a second PCR of roughly 7 to 12 cycles. TCRdb re-called the 5' RACE reads with MiXCR, one entry per CDR3 protein. This table holds approximately 490,000 distinct CDR3 sequences, less than 25% found once. These records were also assigned to another study, of T cells of mothers and their children.

Sequencing was done on a sample of blood. The receptors were gathered from a boy younger than 18 in good health.

The chain recombines TRBV20-1 with TRBJ2-5; TRBD2 agrees at 15 bases. The J call may not be correct, given that the DNA end is closer to TRBJ2-1. Germline CDR1 and CDR2: DFQATT and SNEGSKA (reference sequence). This CDR3 has 16 residues. CDR3 amino acids: CSAYGLAGGPINEQFF. The CDR3 coding sequence is TGCAGTGCTTACGGACTAGCGGGAGGGCCGATCAATGAGCAGTTCTTC.

This clonotype was seen more than once but under ten times. The rearrangement joins TRBV19 to TRBJ2-5; D unresolved. Matching the DNA end better, TRBJ2-1 makes the J call doubtful. The CDR3 contains 12 residues. In germline, CDR1 is LNHDA, CDR2 SQIVND (reference sequence). The CDR3 coding sequence is TGTGCCAGTAGTGACGACTACAATGAGCAGTTCTTC. Its protein is CASSDDYNEQFF.

The table lists this clonotype with a few counts. The gene calls are TRBV11-2 and TRBJ2-3; a weak D match, TRBD2 (6 bases). With 5 bases removed from V and 2 bases from J, the gap between germline ends came to 8 bases. This CDR3 has 13 amino acids. CDR1 and CDR2 (germline): SGHAT, FQNNGV. CDR3 protein: CASSRDFTDTQYF. The CDR3 coding sequence is TGTGCCAGCAGCCGGGACTTCACAGATACGCAGTATTTT.

The rearrangement links TRBV2 to TRBJ1-2; D is unclear. Germline-derived CDR1 and CDR2 are SNHLY and FYNNEI. V lost 6 bases and J 3 bases, leaving 17 bases between the germline ends. The CDR3 runs to 15 residues. In nucleotides, the CDR3 is TGTGCCAGCAGGGATGACCCACCTCGGGACTATGGCTACACCTTC. This gives the protein CASRDDPPRDYGYTF. Looking up the rest from reference TRBV2 and TRBJ1-2 gives the full variable domain: EPEVTQTPSHQVTQMGQEVILRCVPISNHLYFYWYRQILGQKVEFLVSFYNNEISEKSEIFDDQFSVERPDGSNFTLKIRSTKLEDSAMYFCASRDDPPRDYGYTFGSGTRLTVV.

This rearrangement joins TRBV28 to TRBJ1-3; D gene unclear. The CDR3 is 16 amino acids. V lost 2 bases, J lost 0 bases, and 11 bases lay in between. CDR1 is MDHEN, CDR2 SYDVKM, per germline. The DNA for the CDR3 is TGTGCCAGCAGTTTAGGGCCGTTGAGCTCTGGAAACACCATATATTTT. Its translation: CASSLGPLSSGNTIYF.

The DNA for the CDR3 is TGTGCCAGCAGCTCCACAGGGGTGGGCACTGAAGCTTTCTTT. Its protein is CASSSTGVGTEAFF. The V gene is TRBV7-9, the J gene TRBJ1-1; 7 bases match TRBD1. Looked up from germline, CDR1 is SEHNR and CDR2 is FQNEAQ (reference sequence). The CDR3 is 14 residues long. V shed 4 bases and J 4 bases; nucleotides not matched to a gene: 6.

This clonotype came up a few times. This rearrangement joins TRBV2 to TRBJ2-4; D may be TRBD2 (7 bases). The CDR3 is 16 residues long. Trimming removed 11 bases from V and 0 bases from J, with 20 bases in between. Germline CDR1 and CDR2: SNHLY and FYNNEI. The CDR3 nucleotides are TGTGCCTCCGAGGGGGGCGGGGGACTAGCCAAAAACATTCAGTACTTC. It translates to CASEGGGGLAKNIQYF.

The sample holds a few counts of this clonotype. The chain is built from TRBV25-1 and TRBJ1-4, with a possible D match to TRBD1 (5 bases). Germline values: CDR1 MGHDK, CDR2 SYGVNS. The CDR3 contains 15 residues. V lost 3 bases, J lost 4 bases, and 12 bases lay in between. In DNA, the CDR3 is TGTGCCAGCAGTGACCCGGGTGGGGGTAATGAAAAACTGTTTTTT. This translates into CASSDPGGGNEKLFF.

CDR3 in DNA: TGTGCCACCAGTGATTTTCGGGGGCGGGGAGATACGCAGTATTTT. This encodes CATSDFRGRGDTQYF. This chain links TRBV24-1 with TRBJ2-3; D is possibly TRBD1 or TRBD2 (6 bases each). Trimming removed 1 base at V and 5 bases at J, with 12 bases between. The CDR3 totals 15 residues. Germline V gene sequence: CDR1 KGHDR, CDR2 SFDVKD.

This clonotype was observed a handful of times. The chain uses TRBV29-1 and TRBJ2-7, with 9 bases that match TRBD2. CDR3 length: 15 amino acids. The germline CDR1 and CDR2 sequences are SQVTM and ANQGSEA. V dropped 2 bases and J dropped 6; count of bases not matched to a gene: 11. CDR3 in DNA: TGCAGCGTTGAATCTCAGGGTAGCGGGGGCGCCGAGCAGTACTTC. It translates to CSVESQGSGGAEQYF.

The chain recombines TRBV4-1 with TRBJ2-3; TRBD1 matches 8 bases. V trimming: 0 bases; J trimming: 3 bases; junction bases outside the gene matches: 2. Germline loops: CDR1 MGHRA, CDR2 YSYEKL. The CDR3 is 15 amino acids. Written as DNA, the CDR3 is TGCGCCAGCAGCCAAGATGGGACAGGTACAGATACGCAGTATTTT. As protein: CASSQDGTGTDTQYF.

This chain connects TRBV6-5 to TRBJ2-1; D is perhaps TRBD2 (5 bases). This CDR3 is built from 14 residues. V lost 5 bases and J lost 8, with 16 bases in between. Germline CDR1 reads MNHEY; CDR2 reads SVGAGI. CDR3 DNA sequence: TGTGCCAGCAGTACTAGAGACGGGATCCATGAGCAGTTCTTC. Translating gives CASSTRDGIHEQFF.

The sample holds a few counts of this clonotype. The rearrangement uses TRBV3-1 and TRBJ1-4; 7 bases fit TRBD1. The CDR3 is made up of 16 amino acids. The V gene's germline CDR1 is LGHDT and CDR2 YNNKEL (reference sequence). V gave up 4 bases and J gave up 0 bases; unmatched junction bases: 5. CDR3 in DNA: TGTGCCAGCAGCCCGACAGGGACTGCAACTAATGAAAAACTGTTTTTT. The encoded protein is CASSPTGTATNEKLFF.

V is TRBV29-1 and J is TRBJ2-7, with D possibly TRBD2 on 5 matching bases. CDR3 length equals 13 residues. Between the trimmed V and J ends, which lost 7 bases and 3 bases, there was a span of 16 bases. Per germline, CDR1 SQVTM and CDR2 ANQGSEA. The CDR3 region has the DNA TGCAGCGCCCGTGACGGACTTCTCTACGAGCAGTACTTC. Encoded protein: CSARDGLLYEQYF.

This clonotype was counted only a few times. The chain combines TRBV7-8 with TRBJ2-5; D unclear. The V gene lost 2 bases and the J gene lost 1 base, with 11 bases spanning the gap. Germline values: CDR1 SGHVS, CDR2 FQNEAQ. The CDR3 loop spans 15 amino acids. The CDR3 here is CASSLILGSQETQYF. DNA for the CDR3: TGTGCCAGCAGCTTAATTTTGGGCAGCCAAGAGACCCAGTACTTC.

V usage is TRBV6-1 and J usage is TRBJ1-5; D is possibly TRBD1 (5 bases). Between the trimmed V and J ends, which lost 4 bases and 2 bases, there was a span of 18 bases. Looked up from germline, CDR1 is MNHNS and CDR2 is SASEGT. This CDR3 region has 17 residues. The CDR3 reads CASSGGTFQGGNQPQHF. CDR3 nucleotide sequence: TGTGCCAGCAGTGGAGGGACTTTTCAAGGGGGCAATCAGCCCCAGCATTTT.

The chain employs TRBV3-1 and TRBJ2-7, with TRBD1 as a possible D gene (6 bases). Germline V CDR1 and CDR2: LGHDT, YNNKEL (reference sequence). The CDR3 covers 13 residues. Trimming removed 2 bases from V and 6 bases from J, with 11 bases in between. The CDR3 region is CASSQSDSSEQYF. CDR3 DNA: TGTGCCAGCAGCCAATCGGACAGCTCCGAGCAGTACTTC.

The chain joins TRBV6-2 or TRBV6-3 to TRBJ2-7; D assignment may be TRBD1 or TRBD2 (5 bases each). CDR3 length: 17 amino acids. V lost 6 bases to trimming and J lost 6 bases, with 27 bases between them. Germline CDR1 is MNHEY and CDR2 is SVGEGT. DNA for the CDR3: TGTGCCAGCAGCTCGATCGACCGACTCAGGGAGAACTGCGAGCAGTACTTC. Protein: CASSSIDRLRENCEQYF.

Points on this clonotype: Lacking the conserved final phenylalanine or tryptophan, this CDR3 likely reflects a read error. The V gene is TRBV6-2 or TRBV6-3, the J gene TRBJ1-1; no firm D call. V was pared by 2 bases and J by 2 bases, with 3 bases between. The CDR3 contains 12 residues. Germline V lookup: CDR1 MNHEY, CDR2 SVGEGT. CDR3 DNA: TGTGCCAGCAGTTACACCAACACTGAAGCTTTCTCT. Translating it yields CASSYTNTEAFS.

In its sample, this clonotype was seen a few times. The chain combines TRBV10-2 with TRBJ2-1, with TRBD2 as a possible D gene (6 bases). The CDR3 is 17 amino acids. V lost 6 bases and J lost 5, with 23 bases in between. Looked up from germline, CDR1 is WSHSY and CDR2 is SAAADI. CDR3 nucleotide sequence: TGCGCCAGCAGGAAGCCCCTGTGGGGACGGGAGCACAATGAGCAGTTCTTC. Translation gives CASRKPLWGREHNEQFF.

This chain joins TRBV27 and TRBJ2-1; D might be TRBD1 or TRBD2, each matching 5 bases. Near its end, the DNA agrees better with TRBJ2-7, so the J call may be wrong. The CDR3 spans 13 residues. Germline V gives CDR1 MNHEY, CDR2 SMNVEV (reference sequence). The CDR3 sequence is CASSRVRGPEQYF. CDR3 bases: TGTGCCAGCAGTCGAGTTAGGGGACCTGAGCAGTACTTC.